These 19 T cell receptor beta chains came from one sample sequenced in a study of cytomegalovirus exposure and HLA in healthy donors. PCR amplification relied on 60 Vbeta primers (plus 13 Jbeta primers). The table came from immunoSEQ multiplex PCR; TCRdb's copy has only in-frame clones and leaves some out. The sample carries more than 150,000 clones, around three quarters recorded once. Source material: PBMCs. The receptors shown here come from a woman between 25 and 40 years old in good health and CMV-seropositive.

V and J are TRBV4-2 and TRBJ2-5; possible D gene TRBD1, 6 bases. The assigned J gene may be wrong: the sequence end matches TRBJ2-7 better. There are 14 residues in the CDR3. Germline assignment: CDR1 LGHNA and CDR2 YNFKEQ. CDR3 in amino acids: CASSHITGSYEQYF. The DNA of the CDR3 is TGTGCCAGCAGCCATATTACAGGGAGTTACGAGCAGTACTTC.

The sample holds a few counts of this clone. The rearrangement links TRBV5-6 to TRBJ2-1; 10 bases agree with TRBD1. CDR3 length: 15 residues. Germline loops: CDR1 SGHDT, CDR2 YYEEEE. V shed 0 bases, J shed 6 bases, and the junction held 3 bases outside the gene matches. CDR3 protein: CASSLVWTGGNEQFF. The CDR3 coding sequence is TGTGCCAGCAGCTTGGTGTGGACAGGGGGCAATGAGCAGTTCTTC.

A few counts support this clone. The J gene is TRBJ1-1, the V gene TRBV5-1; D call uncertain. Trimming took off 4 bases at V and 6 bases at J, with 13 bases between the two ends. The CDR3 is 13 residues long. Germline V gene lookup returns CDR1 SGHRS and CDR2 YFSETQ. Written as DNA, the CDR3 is TGCGCCAGCAGCCTATCAACCCCGGCTGAAGCTTTCTTT. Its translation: CASSLSTPAEAFF.

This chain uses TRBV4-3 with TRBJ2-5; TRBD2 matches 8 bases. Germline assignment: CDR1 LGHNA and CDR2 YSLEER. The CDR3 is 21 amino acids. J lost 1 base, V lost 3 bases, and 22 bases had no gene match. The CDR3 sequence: CASSHSPVGLLRGVGQETQYF. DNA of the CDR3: TGCGCCAGCAGCCACTCCCCGGTAGGGCTATTGCGGGGGGTGGGCCAAGAGACCCAGTACTTC.

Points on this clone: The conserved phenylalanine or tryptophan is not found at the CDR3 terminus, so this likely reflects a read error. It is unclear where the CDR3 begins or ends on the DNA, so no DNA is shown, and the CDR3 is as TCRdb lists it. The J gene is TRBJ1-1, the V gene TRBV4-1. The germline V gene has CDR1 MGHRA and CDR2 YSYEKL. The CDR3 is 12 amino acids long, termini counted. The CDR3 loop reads CASSQLGREKRA.

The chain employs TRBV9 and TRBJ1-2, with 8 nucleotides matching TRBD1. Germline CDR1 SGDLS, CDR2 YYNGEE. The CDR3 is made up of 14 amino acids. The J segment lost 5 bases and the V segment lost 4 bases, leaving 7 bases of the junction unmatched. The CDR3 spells CASSSSDRDYGYTF. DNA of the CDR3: TGTGCCAGCAGCTCTTCGGACAGGGATTATGGCTACACCTTC.

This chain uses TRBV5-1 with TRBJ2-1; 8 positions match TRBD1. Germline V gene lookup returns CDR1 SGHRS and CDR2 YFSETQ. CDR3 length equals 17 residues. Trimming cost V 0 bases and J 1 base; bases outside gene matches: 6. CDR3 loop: CASSLGQGPISYNEQFF. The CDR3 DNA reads TGCGCCAGCAGCTTGGGACAGGGGCCGATTTCCTACAATGAGCAGTTCTTC.

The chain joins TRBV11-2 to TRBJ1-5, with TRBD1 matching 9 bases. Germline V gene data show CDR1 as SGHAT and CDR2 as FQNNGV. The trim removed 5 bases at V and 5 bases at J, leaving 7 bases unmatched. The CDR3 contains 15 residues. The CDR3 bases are TGTGCCAGCAGCCGCGGACAGGGGTCCTATCAGCCCCAGCATTTT. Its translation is CASSRGQGSYQPQHF. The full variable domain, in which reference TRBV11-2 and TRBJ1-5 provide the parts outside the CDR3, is EAGVAQSPRYKIIEKRQSVAFWCNPISGHATLYWYQQILGQGPKLLIQFQNNGVVDDSQLPKDRFSAERLKGVDSTLKIQPAKLEDSAVYLCASSRGQGSYQPQHFGDGTRLSIL.

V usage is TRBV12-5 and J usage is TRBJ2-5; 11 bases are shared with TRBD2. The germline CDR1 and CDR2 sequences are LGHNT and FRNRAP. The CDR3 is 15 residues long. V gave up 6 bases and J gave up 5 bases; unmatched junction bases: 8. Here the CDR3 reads CASGSGTSGGETQYF. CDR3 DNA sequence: TGTGCTAGTGGGTCCGGGACTAGCGGCGGGGAGACCCAGTACTTC.

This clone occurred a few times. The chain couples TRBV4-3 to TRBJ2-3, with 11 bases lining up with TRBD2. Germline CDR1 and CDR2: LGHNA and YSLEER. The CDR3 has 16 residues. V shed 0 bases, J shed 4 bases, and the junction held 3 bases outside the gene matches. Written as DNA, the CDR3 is TGCGCCAGCAGCCAAGATACACTAGCGGGGGCAGATACGCAGTATTTT. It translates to CASSQDTLAGADTQYF.

CDR3 loop: CASSFGTSKSGGQYF. The DNA for the CDR3 is TGTGCCAGCAGCTTCGGGACCTCTAAGAGTGGGGGCCAGTACTTC. V and J are TRBV9 and TRBJ2-7, with D possibly matching TRBD1 (6 bases). The CDR3 is 15 amino acids. Germline V lookup: CDR1 SGDLS, CDR2 YYNGEE. V was clipped by 4 bases and J by 10 bases, with 24 bases between them.

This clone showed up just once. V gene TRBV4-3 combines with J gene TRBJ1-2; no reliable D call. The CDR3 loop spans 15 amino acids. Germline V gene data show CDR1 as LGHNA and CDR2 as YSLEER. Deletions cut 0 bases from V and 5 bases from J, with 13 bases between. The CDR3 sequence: CASSQEAAIGYGYTF. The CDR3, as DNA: TGCGCCAGCAGCCAAGAAGCCGCAATCGGTTATGGCTACACCTTC.

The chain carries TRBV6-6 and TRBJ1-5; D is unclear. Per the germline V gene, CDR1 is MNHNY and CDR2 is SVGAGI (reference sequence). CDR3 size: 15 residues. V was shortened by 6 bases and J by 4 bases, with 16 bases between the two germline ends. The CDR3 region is CASSPPPGGNQPQHF. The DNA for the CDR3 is TGTGCCAGCAGCCCCCCTCCGGGAGGGAATCAGCCCCAGCATTTT.

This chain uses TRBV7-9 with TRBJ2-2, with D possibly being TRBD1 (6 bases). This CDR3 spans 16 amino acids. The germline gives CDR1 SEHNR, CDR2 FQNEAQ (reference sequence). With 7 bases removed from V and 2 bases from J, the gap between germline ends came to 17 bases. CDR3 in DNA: TGTGCCAGCATAATTTTCAGGGGTGACAACACCGGGGAGCTGTTTTTT. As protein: CASIIFRGDNTGELFF.

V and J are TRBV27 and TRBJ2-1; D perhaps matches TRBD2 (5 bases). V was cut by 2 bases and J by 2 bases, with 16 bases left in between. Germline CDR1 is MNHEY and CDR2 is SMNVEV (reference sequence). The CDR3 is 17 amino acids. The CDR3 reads CASSLPSGENPYNEQFF. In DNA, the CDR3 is TGTGCCAGCAGTTTACCCTCCGGGGAAAACCCCTACAATGAGCAGTTCTTC.

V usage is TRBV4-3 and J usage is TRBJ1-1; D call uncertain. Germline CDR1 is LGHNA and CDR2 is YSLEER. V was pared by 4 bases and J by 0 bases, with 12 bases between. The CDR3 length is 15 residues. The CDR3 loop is CASSPGVGMNTEAFF. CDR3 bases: TGCGCCAGCAGCCCCGGGGTTGGGATGAACACTGAAGCTTTCTTT.

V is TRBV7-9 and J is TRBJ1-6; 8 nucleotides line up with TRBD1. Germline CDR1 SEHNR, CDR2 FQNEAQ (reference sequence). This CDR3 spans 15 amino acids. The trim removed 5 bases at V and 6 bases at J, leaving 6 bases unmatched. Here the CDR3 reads CASSRGTGGNSPLHF. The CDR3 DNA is TGTGCCAGCAGCCGAGGGACAGGTGGTAATTCACCCCTCCACTTT. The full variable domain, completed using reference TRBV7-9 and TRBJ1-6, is DTGVSQNPRHKITKRGQNVTFRCDPISEHNRLYWYRQTLGQGPEFLTYFQNEAQLEKSRLLSDRFSAERPKGSFSTLEIQRTEQGDSAMYLCASSRGTGGNSPLHFGNGTRLTVT.

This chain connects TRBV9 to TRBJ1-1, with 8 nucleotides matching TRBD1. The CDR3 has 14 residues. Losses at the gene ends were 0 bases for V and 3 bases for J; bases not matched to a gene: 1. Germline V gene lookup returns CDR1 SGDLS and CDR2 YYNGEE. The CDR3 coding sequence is TGTGCCAGCAGCGTAGACAGGGGGGACACTGAAGCTTTCTTT. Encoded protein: CASSVDRGDTEAFF.

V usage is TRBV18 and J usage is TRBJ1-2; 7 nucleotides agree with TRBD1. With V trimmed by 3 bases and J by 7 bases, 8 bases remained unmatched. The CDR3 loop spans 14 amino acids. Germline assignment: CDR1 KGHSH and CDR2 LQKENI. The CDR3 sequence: CASSPQDRLIGYTF. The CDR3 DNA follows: TGTGCCAGCTCACCCCAGGACAGGTTAATTGGCTACACCTTC.